The subject of this entry is one T cell receptor beta chain. Its specificity is unknown. The data were obtained in a study of CD8 T cells in ankylosing spondylitis. Regarding the study as a whole: Disease-linked clones were reportedly significantly enriched in matched ankylosing spondylitis synovial fluid. What appeared characteristic of ankylosing spondylitis blood was a TCR beta motif of eight highly homologous variants. Researchers report that disease-linked clones proved CD8+ and relatively rare in peripheral blood.

Quantitative 5'-RACE with molecular barcodes generated TCR beta libraries. TCRdb itself ran the 5' RACE reads through MiXCR, one entry per CDR3 protein. This repertoire shows approximately 350,000 distinct CDR3 sequences, roughly 20% found once; its top ten account for around 13%. This receptor was obtained from a male donor with ankylosing spondylitis or in good health (not recorded which). Source material: blood, either unsorted or a sorted T cell fraction (not recorded which).

The CDR3 sequence is CSDWTEGGGYTF. DNA for the CDR3: TGCAGCGACTGGACAGAGGGCGGTGGCTACACCTTC. This chain uses TRBV29-1 with TRBJ1-2, with D possibly matching TRBD1 (6 bases). Deletions cut 7 bases from V and 7 bases from J, with 16 bases between. Germline V gene data show CDR1 as SQVTM and CDR2 as ANQGSEA. This CDR3 comprises 12 residues.